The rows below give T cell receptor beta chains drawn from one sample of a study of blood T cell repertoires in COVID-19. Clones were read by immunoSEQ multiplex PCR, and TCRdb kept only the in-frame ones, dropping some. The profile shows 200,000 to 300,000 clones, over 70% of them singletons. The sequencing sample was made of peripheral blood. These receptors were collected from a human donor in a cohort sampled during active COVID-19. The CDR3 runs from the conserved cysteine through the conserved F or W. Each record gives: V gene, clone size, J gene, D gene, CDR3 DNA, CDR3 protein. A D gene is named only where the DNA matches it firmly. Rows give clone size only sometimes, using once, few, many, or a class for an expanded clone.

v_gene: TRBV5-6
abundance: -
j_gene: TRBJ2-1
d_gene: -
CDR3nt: TGTGCCAGCAGTCACCCGGGACAAGGAGAGCAGTTCTTC
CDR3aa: CASSHPGQGEQFF

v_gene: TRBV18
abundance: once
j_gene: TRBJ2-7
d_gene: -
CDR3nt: TGTGCCAGCTCACCACGGGTGGGGGAGGCCTACGCGCAGTACTTC
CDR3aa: CASSPRVGEAYAQYF

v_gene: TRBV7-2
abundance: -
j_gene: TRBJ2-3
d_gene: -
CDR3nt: TGTGCCAGCAGCTTAGGCACTAGCACAGATACGCAGTATTTT
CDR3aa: CASSLGTSTDTQYF

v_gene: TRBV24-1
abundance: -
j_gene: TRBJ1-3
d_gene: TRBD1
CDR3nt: TGTGCCACACAAGACAGGGTTTTGGACTCGGCTGGAAACACCATATATTTT
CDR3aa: CATQDRVLDSAGNTIYF

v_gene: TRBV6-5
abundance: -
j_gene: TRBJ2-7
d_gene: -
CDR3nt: TGTGCCAGCACCTCGGGGGTCGAGCAGTACTTC
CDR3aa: CASTSGVEQYF

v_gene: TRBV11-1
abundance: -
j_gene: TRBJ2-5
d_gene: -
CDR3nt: TGTGCCAGCAGCTTAGTGAAGGTGACACAAGAGACCCAGTACTTC
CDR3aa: CASSLVKVTQETQYF

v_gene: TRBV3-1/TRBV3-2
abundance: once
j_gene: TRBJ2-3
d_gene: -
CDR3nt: TGTGCCAGCAGCCAACTATCCACAGATACGCAGTATTTT
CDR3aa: CASSQLSTDTQYF

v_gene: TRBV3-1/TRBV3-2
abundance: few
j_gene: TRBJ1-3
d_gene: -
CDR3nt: TGTGCCAGCAGCCCCGACAACCGGGACATTGGAAACACCATATATTTT
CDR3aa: CASSPDNRDIGNTIYF

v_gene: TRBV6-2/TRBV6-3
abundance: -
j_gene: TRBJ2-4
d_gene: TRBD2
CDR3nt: TGTGCCAGCAGTAGGGATCCTAGCGGGGCTACGGCCAAAAACATTCAGTACTTC
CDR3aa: CASSRDPSGATAKNIQYF

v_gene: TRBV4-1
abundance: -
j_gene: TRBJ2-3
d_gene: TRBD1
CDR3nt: TGCGCCAGCAGCCAAGAAGCACAGGGGTTGGCAGATACGCAGTATTTT
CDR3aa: CASSQEAQGLADTQYF

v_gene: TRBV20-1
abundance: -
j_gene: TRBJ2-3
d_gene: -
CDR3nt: TGCAGTGCTAGTGATATGGCGCGGGCCGTAGATACGCAGTATTTT
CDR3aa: CSASDMARAVDTQYF

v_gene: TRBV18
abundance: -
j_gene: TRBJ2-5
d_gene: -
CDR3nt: TGTGCCAGCTCACCACTGTCGTTGTACCAAGAGACCCAGTACTTC
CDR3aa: CASSPLSLYQETQYF

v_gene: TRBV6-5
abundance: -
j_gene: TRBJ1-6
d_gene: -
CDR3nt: TGTGCCAGCAATACCAGGAACTCACCCCTCCACTTT
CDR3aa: CASNTRNSPLHF

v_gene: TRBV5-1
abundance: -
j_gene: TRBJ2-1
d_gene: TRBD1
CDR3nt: TGCGCCAGCAGCTTGGGAGGACAGGGCAATGAGCAGTTCTTC
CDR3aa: CASSLGGQGNEQFF

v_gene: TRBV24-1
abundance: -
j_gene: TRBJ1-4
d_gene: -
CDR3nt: TGTGCCACCAGTGAAGTGCGAGGAGCAATTGAAAAACTGTTTTTT
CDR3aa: CATSEVRGAIEKLFF

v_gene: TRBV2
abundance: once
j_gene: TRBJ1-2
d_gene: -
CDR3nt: TGTGCCAGCAGGCGGACAGTCGGCTATGGCTACACCTTC
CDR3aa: CASRRTVGYGYTF

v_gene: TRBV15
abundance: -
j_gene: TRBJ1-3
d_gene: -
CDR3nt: TGTGCCACCAGCAGAGATTTGGCGAGGCCTTCCTTCTCGAACACCATATATTTT
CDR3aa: CATSRDLARPSFSNTIYF

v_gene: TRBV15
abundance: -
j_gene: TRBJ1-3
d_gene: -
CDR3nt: TGTGCCACCAGCAGCCTGGGGGGAGGCCACTCTGGAAACACCATATATTTT
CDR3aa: CATSSLGGGHSGNTIYF

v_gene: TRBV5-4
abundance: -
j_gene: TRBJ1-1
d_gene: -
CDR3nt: TGTGCCAGCAGCTCTGGTCCTGGAGGGAACACTGAAGCTTTCTTT
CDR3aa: CASSSGPGGNTEAFF

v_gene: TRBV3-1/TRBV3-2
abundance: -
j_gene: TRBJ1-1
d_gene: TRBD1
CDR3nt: TGTGCCAGCAGCCAAACTTGGGACAGCACTGAAGCTTTCTTT
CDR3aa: CASSQTWDSTEAFF

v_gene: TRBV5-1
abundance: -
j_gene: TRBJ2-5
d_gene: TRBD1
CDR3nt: TGCGCCAGCAGCCCTCCCACCGGGACAGGAGGGGAGACCCAGTACTTC
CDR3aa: CASSPPTGTGGETQYF

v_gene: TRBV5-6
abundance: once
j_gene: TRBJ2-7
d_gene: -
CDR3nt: TGTGCCAGCAGCTTGGAACAGGGTAACATTCTGATCGAGCAGTACTTC
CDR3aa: CASSLEQGNILIEQYF

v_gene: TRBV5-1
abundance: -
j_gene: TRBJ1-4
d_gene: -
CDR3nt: TGCGCCAGCAGCCGGGGGAACCGGGACGGATATGAAAAACTGTTTTTT
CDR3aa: CASSRGNRDGYEKLFF

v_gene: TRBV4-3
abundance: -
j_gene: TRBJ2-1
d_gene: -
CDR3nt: TGCGCCAGCAGCCAAGATCCGACAGAAAAGTACAATGAGCAGTTCTTC
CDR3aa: CASSQDPTEKYNEQFF

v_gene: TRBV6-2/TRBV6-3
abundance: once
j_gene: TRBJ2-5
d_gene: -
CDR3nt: TGTGCCAGCAGTTACGTCGGGTCTCCTCAAGAGACCCAGTACTTC
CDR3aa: CASSYVGSPQETQYF

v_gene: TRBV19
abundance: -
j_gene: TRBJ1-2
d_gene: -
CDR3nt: TGTGCCAGTAGTATTCGACAGAGTCTATCCTATGGCTACACCTTC
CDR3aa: CASSIRQSLSYGYTF

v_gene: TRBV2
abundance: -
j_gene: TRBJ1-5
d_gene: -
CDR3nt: TGTGCCAGCAGTCGAACGGGGGGGGAGGGCAATCAGCCCCAGCATTTT
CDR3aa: CASSRTGGEGNQPQHF

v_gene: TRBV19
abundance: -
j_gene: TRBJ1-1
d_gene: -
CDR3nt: TGTGCCAGTAATGAGTACTCAGGGTTTGAAGCTTTCTTT
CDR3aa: CASNEYSGFEAFF

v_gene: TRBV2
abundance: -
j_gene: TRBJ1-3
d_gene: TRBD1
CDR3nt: TGTGCCAGCAGGGCCGGCGGGACAGGCTCTGGAAACACCATATATTTT
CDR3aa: CASRAGGTGSGNTIYF

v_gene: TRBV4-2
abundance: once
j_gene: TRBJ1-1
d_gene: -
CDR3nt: TGTGCCAGCAGCCAAGATTTCGGCGGCCGAATAGGGGAATTTTTGAACACTGAAGCTTTCTTT
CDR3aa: CASSQDFGGRIGEFLNTEAFF

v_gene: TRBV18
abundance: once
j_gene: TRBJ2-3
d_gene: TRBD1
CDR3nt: TGTGCCAGCTCACCGGGACAGAACACAGATACGCAGTATTTT
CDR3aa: CASSPGQNTDTQYF

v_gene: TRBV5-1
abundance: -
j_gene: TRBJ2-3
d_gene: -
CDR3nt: TGCGCCAGCAGCTGGATGACCAGGGATACGCAGTATTTT
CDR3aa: CASSWMTRDTQYF

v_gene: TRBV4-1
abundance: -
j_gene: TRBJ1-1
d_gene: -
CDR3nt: TGCGCCAGCAGCCAACTGACAGAGAACACTGAAGCTTTCTTT
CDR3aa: CASSQLTENTEAFF

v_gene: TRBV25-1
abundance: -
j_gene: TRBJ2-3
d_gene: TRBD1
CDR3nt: TGTGCCAGCAGTGGACAGGGGGCGGAAACAGATACGCAGTATTTT
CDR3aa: CASSGQGAETDTQYF

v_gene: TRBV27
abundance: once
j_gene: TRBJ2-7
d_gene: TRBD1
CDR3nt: TGTGCCAGCGGGCATGCCCTCTCGCCCCTAACCGGGACAGACGTCTCCTACGAGCAGTACTTC
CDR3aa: CASGHALSPLTGTDVSYEQYF

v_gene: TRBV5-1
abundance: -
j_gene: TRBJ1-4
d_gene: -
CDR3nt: TGCGCCAGCAGCTTGGATGATACTAAATGGAAACTGTTTTTT
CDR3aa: CASSLDDTKWKLFF

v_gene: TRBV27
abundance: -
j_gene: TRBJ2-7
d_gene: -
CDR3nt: TGTGCCAGCAGCCCACCGAGCGGCTACGAGCAGTACTTC
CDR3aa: CASSPPSGYEQYF

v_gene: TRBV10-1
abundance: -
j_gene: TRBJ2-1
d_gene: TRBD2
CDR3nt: TGCGCCAGCAGTGACCTAACTAGCGGTTCATACAATGAGCAGTTCTTC
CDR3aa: CASSDLTSGSYNEQFF

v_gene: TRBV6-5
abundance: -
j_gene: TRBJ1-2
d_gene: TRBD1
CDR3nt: TGTGCCAGCAGGACAGGGATGGGGAACTATGGCTACACCTTC
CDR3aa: CASRTGMGNYGYTF